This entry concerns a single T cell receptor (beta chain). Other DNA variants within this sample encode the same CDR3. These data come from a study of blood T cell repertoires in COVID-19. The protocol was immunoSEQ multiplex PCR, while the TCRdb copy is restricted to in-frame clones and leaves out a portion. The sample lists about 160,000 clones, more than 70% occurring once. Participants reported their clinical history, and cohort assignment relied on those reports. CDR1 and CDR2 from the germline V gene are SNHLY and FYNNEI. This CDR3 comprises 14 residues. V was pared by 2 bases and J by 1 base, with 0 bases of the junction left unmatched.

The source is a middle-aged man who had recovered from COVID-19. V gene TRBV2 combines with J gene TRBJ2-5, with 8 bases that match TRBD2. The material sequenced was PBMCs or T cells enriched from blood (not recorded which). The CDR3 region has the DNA TGTGCCAGCAGTGAAACTAGCGGCCAAGAGACCCAGTACTTC. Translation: CASSETSGQETQYF.